This TCR beta chain was sequenced for a study of early T cells in non-severe SARS-CoV-2 infection (dated by TCRdb to about 2021). Turning to the overall study: Because TCR sequencing was done on bulk RNA from unsorted whole blood, the alpha and beta chains could not be paired. What the research found in general, with its limitations: Matching against VDJdb was skewed toward anti-spike CD8 responses, likely underestimated virus-specific expansions, and missed private and CD4 specificities.

This was a case-control study nested in a cohort of healthcare workers in London, UK, who had nasopharyngeal swab PCR tests and blood samples taken every week. Healthcare workers were recruited between 23 and 31 March 2020, during the week of the UK lockdown, and were followed weekly for up to about 15 weeks. The library relied on 5' RACE. Sequencing instrument: NextSeq 500. The TCR library protocol attached unique molecular identifiers to individual cDNA molecules to correct for sequencing error and PCR bias. Sequencing covered both TCR alpha and beta chains, and within each sample the abundances of alpha and beta sequences were tightly co-correlated. In the original analysis: Decombinator V4 was used to annotate TCR sequences for V gene, J gene and CDR3. Expanded TCRs were defined as changing significantly between any two time points under a Poisson model with p below 0.0001. Abundances of TCRs were expressed as counts per million after normalisation to the total number of TCRs sequenced in each sample. A search of VDJdb, accessed on 1 November 2021, was run for TCRs annotated to CMV, EBV and SARS-CoV-2, with TCRs annotated for multiple antigens excluded. TCRdb reprocessing: public reads trimmed at Q25 with fastp, clones called with MiXCR, in-frame beta chains kept. Each entry is one CDR3 protein sequence, shown with its most common DNA and genes. The V and J calls come from TCRdb's annotation, not from the publication. The sample data list more than 50,000 distinct CDR3 sequences, and 9.5% to 15% of these were observed just once. Approximately 9.6% of the sample lies in the top ten.

On this clonotype: Its binding antigen is unknown. No much larger clone is present one base from it, and per-base qualities are unavailable.

Specimen: whole blood. This receptor was taken from an adult who was a healthcare worker with PCR-confirmed SARS-CoV-2 infection or an uninfected control (not recorded which).

The DNA is TGCGCCAGCAGCCAAGATGTCCGGTCGATCTACAATGAGCAGTTCTTC. This is translated as CASSQDVRSIYNEQFF. This chain is built from TRBV4-1 and TRBJ2-1, with no reliable assignment of the D segment. V is shortened by 0 bases, J by 3 bases, and the region joining them spans 12 bases. Looking up the germline V gene yields CDR1 MGHRA and CDR2 YSYEKL. The CDR3 sequence holds 16 residues, the cysteine and phenylalanine included. Solely the CDR3 DNA is kept, with 48 bases framed from the first base.